Listed below are T cell receptor beta chains from one sample, sequenced in a study of blood T cells in healthy people across ages. MiXCR, applied by TCRdb to the 5' RACE reads, yields one record per CDR3 protein. The repertoire holds over 1,300,000 distinct CDR3 sequences, with approximately 59% as singletons. What was sequenced was blood. These receptors all stem from a man between 18 and 29 years old in good health. The CDR3 runs from the conserved cysteine through the conserved F or W. The D gene is left open where the match is weak. Clone size is stated in some rows and not others, as once, few, many or a class when expanded.

TRBJ1-5 | - | TRBV20-1 | - | CSASGGRIEIQPQHF | TGCAGTGCTTCGGGTGGTCGGATAGAGATTCAGCCCCAGCATTTT
TRBJ2-1 | TRBD2 | TRBV4-3 | - | CASSLTALADNEQFF | TGCGCCAGCAGCCTCACTGCTCTAGCGGACAATGAGCAGTTCTTC
TRBJ1-2 | - | TRBV7-9 | - | CASSLSDVYGYTF | TGTGCCAGCAGCTTATCCGATGTCTATGGCTACACCTTC
TRBJ1-2 | - | TRBV6-5 | - | CACSFDPPGGYTF | TGTGCCTGCAGTTTTGACCCTCCGGGTGGCTACACCTTC
TRBJ1-1 | - | TRBV20-1 | - | CSARNEGVNTEAFF | TGCAGTGCTAGAAATGAGGGGGTGAACACTGAAGCTTTCTTT
TRBJ2-7 | - | TRBV7-9 | - | CASSSKTPAGTSYEQYF | TGTGCCAGCAGCTCTAAGACCCCGGCAGGGACTTCCTACGAGCAGTACTTC
TRBJ2-7 | - | TRBV20-1 | once | CSARDQSGDPYEQYF | TGCAGTGCTAGAGATCAAAGCGGTGATCCCTACGAGCAGTACTTC
TRBJ2-1 | - | TRBV4-3 | - | CASSQEGIEQFF | TGCGCCAGCAGCCAAGAGGGTATTGAGCAGTTCTTC
TRBJ1-1 | TRBD1 | TRBV18 | - | CASSADGTGLAFF | TGTGCCAGCTCAGCGGATGGGACAGGGCTCGCTTTCTTT
TRBJ2-3 | TRBD1 | TRBV20-1 | few | CSATTRDRPTDTQYF | TGCAGTGCAACGACCCGGGACAGACCCACAGATACGCAGTATTTT
TRBJ2-1 | TRBD2 | TRBV12-3/TRBV12-4 | once | CASTPGTSGGEQFF | TGTGCCAGCACTCCCGGGACTAGCGGGGGGGAGCAGTTCTTC
TRBJ2-1 | - | TRBV4-1 | - | CGSSQALGYNEQFF | TGCGGCAGCAGCCAAGCTCTAGGCTACAATGAGCAGTTCTTC
TRBJ2-5 | - | TRBV6-2/TRBV6-3 | once | CASTPGEWTPQETQYF | TGTGCCAGCACCCCGGGGGAGTGGACACCCCAAGAGACCCAGTACTTC
TRBJ2-3 | - | TRBV15 | once | CATSRVERHLSDTQYF | TGTGCCACCAGCAGAGTGGAGCGCCACCTGTCAGATACGCAGTATTTT
TRBJ1-1 | - | TRBV12-3/TRBV12-4 | - | CASRHPLNTEAFF | TGTGCCAGCAGGCATCCCTTGAACACTGAAGCTTTCTTT
TRBJ2-4 | - | TRBV20-1 | few | CSASSQTGTGEQYF | TGCAGTGCTAGTTCCCAGACCGGGACGGGGGAGCAGTACTTC
TRBJ2-7 | - | TRBV13 | few | CASSRRTDNYEQYF | TGTGCCAGCAGCCGCAGGACGGATAACTACGAGCAGTACTTC
TRBJ2-7 | - | TRBV28 | - | CASGINSYEQYF | TGTGCCAGCGGCATCAACTCCTACGAGCAGTACTTC
TRBJ2-5 | - | TRBV7-9 | - | CASSLFQVAGTQYF | TGTGCCAGCAGCTTATTTCAGGTCGCGGGGACCCAGTACTTC
TRBJ2-6 | - | TRBV4-1 | - | CASSQRRGAIAGANVLTF | TGCGCCAGCAGCCAAAGGAGGGGGGCGATTGCTGGGGCCAACGTCCTGACTTTC
TRBJ2-3 | - | TRBV12-3/TRBV12-4 | - | CASIQSLALGADTQYF | TGTGCCAGCATTCAATCCCTAGCCCTTGGGGCAGATACGCAGTATTTT
TRBJ2-5 | - | TRBV7-2 | - | CASKPLVGETQYF | TGTGCCAGCAAACCACTAGTCGGGGAGACCCAGTACTTC
TRBJ2-1 | - | TRBV27 | - | CATSLRLPTSFNEQFF | TGTGCCACCTCACTAAGGCTCCCAACCTCATTCAATGAGCAGTTCTTC
TRBJ2-4 | - | TRBV28 | - | CASSLRDGPIQYF | TGTGCCAGCAGTCTCCGGGACGGGCCAATTCAGTACTTC
TRBJ1-4 | - | TRBV28 | few | CASRKQHRNEKLFF | TGTGCCAGCAGGAAACAACACCGTAATGAAAAACTGTTTTTT
TRBJ1-2 | - | TRBV6-1 | - | CASSEAWINGYTF | TGTGCCAGCAGTGAAGCTTGGATAAACGGCTACACCTTC
TRBJ1-4 | TRBD1 | TRBV6-6 | - | CASDGQGEEKLFF | TGTGCCAGCGATGGACAGGGGGAGGAAAAACTGTTTTTT
TRBJ1-5 | TRBD1 | TRBV7-2 | few | CASSPGTEYNQPQHF | TGTGCCAGCAGCCCAGGGACAGAGTACAATCAGCCCCAGCATTTT
TRBJ2-1 | TRBD2 | TRBV27 | - | CATGTSEDNEQFF | TGTGCCACCGGGACTAGCGAGGACAATGAGCAGTTCTTC
TRBJ1-2 | - | TRBV18 | - | CASQPRGNRDTFSYTF | TGTGCCAGCCAGCCCCGGGGGAACAGGGACACTTTTTCCTACACCTTC
TRBJ2-5 | - | TRBV7-2 | few | CASSFGTAVSETQYF | TGTGCCAGCAGCTTCGGAACCGCGGTTTCGGAGACCCAGTACTTC
TRBJ2-6 | - | TRBV27 | few | CASSVTGTGANVLTF | TGTGCCAGCAGTGTTACAGGGACCGGGGCCAACGTCCTGACTTTC
TRBJ1-4 | TRBD1 | TRBV4-1 | few | CASSQTGGEKLFF | TGCGCCAGCAGCCAAACAGGGGGAGAAAAACTGTTTTTT
TRBJ2-1 | - | TRBV29-1 | - | CSVEGKPETSNEQFF | TGCAGCGTGGAAGGCAAGCCCGAAACATCAAATGAGCAGTTCTTC
TRBJ2-7 | TRBD2 | TRBV2 | - | CASSPPTTSGRAEQYF | TGTGCCAGCAGTCCCCCCACGACTAGCGGGAGGGCCGAGCAGTACTTC
TRBJ1-2 | TRBD1 | TRBV7-9 | once | CASSTDRVQGRGHGYTF | TGTGCCAGCAGCACTGACAGGGTTCAGGGTAGGGGCCATGGCTACACCTTC
TRBJ2-1 | TRBD2 | TRBV20-1 | - | CSGRLGTSGNYNEQFF | TGCAGTGGGCGATTAGGGACTAGCGGGAACTACAATGAGCAGTTCTTC